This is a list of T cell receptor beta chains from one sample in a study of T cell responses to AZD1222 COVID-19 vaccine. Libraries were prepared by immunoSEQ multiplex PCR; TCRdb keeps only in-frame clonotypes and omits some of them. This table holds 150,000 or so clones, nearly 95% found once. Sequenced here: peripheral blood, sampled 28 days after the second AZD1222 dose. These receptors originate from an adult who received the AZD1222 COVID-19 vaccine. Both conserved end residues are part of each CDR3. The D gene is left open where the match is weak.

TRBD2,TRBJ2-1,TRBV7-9,TGTGCCAGCAGCTTAGTGACTAGCGGACCCTCCTACAATGAGCAGTTCTTC,CASSLVTSGPSYNEQFF
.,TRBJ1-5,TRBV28,TGTGCCAGCAGTTTGGTCAATCAGCCCCAGCATTTT,CASSLVNQPQHF
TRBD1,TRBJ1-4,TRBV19,TGTGCCAGAACAAGACAGGGGGCTCGGACGGAAAAACTGTTTTTT,CARTRQGARTEKLFF
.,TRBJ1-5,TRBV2,TGTGCCAGCACTTCAGGGAGGAGGGATCAGCCCCAGCATTTT,CASTSGRRDQPQHF
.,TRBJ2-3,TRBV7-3,TGTGCCAGCAGCTCGAACTCAGATACGCAGTATTTT,CASSSNSDTQYF
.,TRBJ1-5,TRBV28,TGTGCCAGCAGTCCTCGGCCCTCCGGTCAGCCCCAGCATTTT,CASSPRPSGQPQHF
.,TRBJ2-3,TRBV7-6,TGTGCCAGCAGCTTAGCTGGCGCTGTAGTGGATACGCAGTATTTT,CASSLAGAVVDTQYF
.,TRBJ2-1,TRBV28,TGTGCCAGCAGTTTATTAACCAGTGGGCAGTTCTTC,CASSLLTSGQFF
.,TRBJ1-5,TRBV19,TGTGCCAGTAGTATAGACTTGGGTATCGGGGATCAGCCCCAGCATTTT,CASSIDLGIGDQPQHF
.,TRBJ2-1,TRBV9,TGTGCCAGCAGCCTAGACCCACAGGGTGGAAACAATGAGCAGTTCTTC,CASSLDPQGGNNEQFF
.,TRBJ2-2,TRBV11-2,TGTGCCAGCAGCTTAGCAATCCGCGGGGAGCTGTTTTTT,CASSLAIRGELFF
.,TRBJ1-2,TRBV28,TGTGCCAGCAGGCTGAACAGGGCTGTATATGGCTACACCTTC,CASRLNRAVYGYTF
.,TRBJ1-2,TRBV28,TGTGCCAGCAGTTCGCCGTGGGGCGATGGCTACACCTTC,CASSSPWGDGYTF
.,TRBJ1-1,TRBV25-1,TGTGCCAGCAGTCATCGGGGGATCACTGAAGCTTTCTTT,CASSHRGITEAFF